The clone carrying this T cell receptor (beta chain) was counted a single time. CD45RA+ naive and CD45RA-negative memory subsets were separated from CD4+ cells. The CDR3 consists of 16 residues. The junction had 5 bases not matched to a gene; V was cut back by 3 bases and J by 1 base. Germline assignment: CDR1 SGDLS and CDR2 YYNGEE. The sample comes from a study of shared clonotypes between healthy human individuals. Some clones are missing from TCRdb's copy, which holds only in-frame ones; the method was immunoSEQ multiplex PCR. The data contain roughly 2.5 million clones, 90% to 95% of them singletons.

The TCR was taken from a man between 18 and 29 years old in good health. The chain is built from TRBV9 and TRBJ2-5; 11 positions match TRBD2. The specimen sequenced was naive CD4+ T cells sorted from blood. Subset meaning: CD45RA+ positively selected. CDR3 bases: TGTGCCAGCAGCGCGTCTAGCGGGGGGACCCAAGAGACCCAGTACTTC. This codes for CASSASSGGTQETQYF.